These 24 T cell receptor beta chains were sequenced from one sample in a study of T cell repertoires in cytomegalovirus infection. Antigen specificity for these receptors is unknown. TCRdb called the reads again in MiXCR, with one record for every CDR3 protein. Of about 160,000 distinct CDR3 sequences in the sample, roughly 22% are singletons; the top ten hold 20% to 30%. Material: CD8+ T cells from cultured PBMCs, obtained from culture after CMV antigen stimulation. These TCRs come from a human donor in good health (CMV status not recorded). Some clones in this sample may be carry-over from other donors' samples.

This chain joins TRBV14 and TRBJ1-2; the D gene is possibly TRBD1 (5 bases). The germline gives CDR1 SGHDN, CDR2 FVKESK. V was clipped by 4 bases and J by 3 bases, with 9 bases between them. The CDR3 is made up of 13 amino acids. CDR3 coding DNA: TGTGCCAGCAGCCTTAGCAGGGACTATGGCTACACCTTC. It yields the protein CASSLSRDYGYTF.

The chain couples TRBV6-1 to TRBJ1-4; 8 bases line up with TRBD1. The trim removed 2 bases at V and 7 bases at J, leaving 9 bases unmatched. Germline assignment: CDR1 MNHNS and CDR2 SASEGT. This CDR3 region has 16 residues. CDR3 region: CASSETDRGESEKLFF. In DNA form, the CDR3 reads TGTGCCAGCAGTGAAACAGACAGGGGAGAGAGTGAAAAACTGTTTTTT.

The sample holds a few counts of this clonotype. This chain joins TRBV9 and TRBJ2-2; no definite D call. This CDR3 is 15 amino acids long. The germline V and J ends were trimmed by 4 bases and 3 bases, with 13 bases remaining between them. Germline values: CDR1 SGDLS, CDR2 YYNGEE. CDR3 DNA: TGTGCCAGCAGCTCCCGTTACCCCGACACCGGGGAGCTGTTTTTT. It yields the protein CASSSRYPDTGELFF.

The CDR3 bases are TGTGCCAGCAGCCCCACCTCATATGGCTACACCTTC. Its translation: CASSPTSYGYTF. The genes are TRBV12-3 or TRBV12-4 and TRBJ1-2, with no clear D. Trimming took off 6 bases at V and 5 bases at J, with 10 bases between the two ends. CDR3 length: 12 amino acids.

The rearrangement uses TRBV12-3 or TRBV12-4 and TRBJ2-4; D is undetermined. The CDR3 is made up of 13 amino acids. V was trimmed by 3 bases and J by 8 bases, leaving 11 bases between them. CDR3 sequence (DNA): TGTGCCAGCAGTTTTGGTCCCGTCGACATTCAGTACTTC. As protein: CASSFGPVDIQYF.

To note about this clonotype: The junction shows a germline mismatch at one end, possibly a read error. The chain employs TRBV7-2 and TRBJ2-4; 8 positions match TRBD2. The germline gives CDR1 SGHTA, CDR2 FQGNSA. The CDR3 extends over 15 amino acids. The CDR3 protein is CASSLGRVAKNSQYF. The CDR3 DNA reads TGTGCCAGCAGCCTCGGGAGGGTGGCCAAAAACAGTCAGTACTTC.

This clonotype was picked up a small number of times. This sequence joins TRBV29-1 and TRBJ2-1; tentatively, D is TRBD1 or TRBD2 (5 bases each). V was pared by 7 bases and J by 9 bases, with 13 bases between. Germline V gene lookup returns CDR1 SQVTM and CDR2 ANQGSEA. This CDR3 contains 11 residues. The CDR3 nucleotides read TGCAGCGCTCTTGGTGGGGGTGAGCAGTTCTTC. It is translated as CSALGGGEQFF.

The rearrangement links TRBV2 to TRBJ1-1; D call uncertain. The CDR3 extends over 13 amino acids. Per the germline V gene, CDR1 is SNHLY and CDR2 is FYNNEI. The V gene lost 6 bases and the J gene lost 3 bases, with 11 bases spanning the gap. The CDR3: CASRGLGDTEAFF. In DNA, the CDR3 is TGTGCCAGCAGGGGTCTCGGGGACACTGAAGCTTTCTTT.

The J gene is TRBJ2-1, the V gene TRBV7-6; 8 nucleotides align to TRBD2. Per germline, CDR1 SGHVS and CDR2 FNYEAQ. This CDR3 spans 18 amino acids. J was trimmed by 3 bases and V by 2 bases; bases with no gene match: 12. The CDR3 region is CASSLTSGRGEDYNEQFF. As DNA, the CDR3 is TGTGCCAGCAGCTTAACGTCCGGGAGGGGAGAGGACTACAATGAGCAGTTCTTC.

This clonotype has only a few counts. This chain connects TRBV7-3 to TRBJ2-1; the D gene could be TRBD1 or TRBD2 (5 bases each). Germline CDR1 SGHTA, CDR2 FQGTGA. CDR3 length equals 13 residues. Between the trimmed V and J ends, which lost 5 bases and 9 bases, there was a span of 14 bases. CDR3 residues: CASSPQGDIEQFF. CDR3 sequence (DNA): TGTGCCAGCAGCCCCCAGGGAGATATTGAGCAGTTCTTC.

This rearrangement joins TRBV15 to TRBJ2-7; 7 nucleotides align to TRBD1. V trimming: 8 bases; J trimming: 2 bases; junction bases outside the gene matches: 6. The CDR3 totals 13 residues. Germline CDR1 and CDR2: LNHNV and YYDKDF (reference sequence). The CDR3 loop reads CATSDRRAYEQYF. The DNA of the CDR3 is TGTGCCACCTCGGACAGGAGAGCCTACGAGCAGTACTTC.

The rearrangement uses TRBV12-3 or TRBV12-4 and TRBJ2-7; 7 nucleotides match TRBD1. The CDR3 is 14 residues long. Trimming cost V 5 bases and J 2 bases; bases outside gene matches: 6. The CDR3 sequence is CASSQTGKTYEQYF. CDR3 DNA sequence: TGTGCCAGCAGTCAGACAGGGAAGACCTACGAGCAGTACTTC.

In this sample, this clonotype turned up a few times. V usage is TRBV7-8 and J usage is TRBJ2-1; either TRBD1 or TRBD2 may fit D (6 bases each). This CDR3 is built from 15 residues. The V end was cut by 6 bases, the J end by 7 bases, with 19 bases between. Germline-derived CDR1 and CDR2 are SGHVS and FQNEAQ. CDR3 sequence reads: CASSSGAPLGNEQFF. CDR3 coding DNA: TGTGCCAGCAGTTCGGGGGCTCCCCTTGGGAATGAGCAGTTCTTC.

The rearrangement links TRBV29-1 to TRBJ2-3, with 8 positions matching TRBD1. The germline gives CDR1 SQVTM, CDR2 ANQGSEA. With 1 base clipped from V and 6 bases from J, the junction kept 9 bases outside the gene matches. This CDR3 comprises 15 residues. The DNA for the CDR3 is TGCAGCGTTGAAGGGGGTCGGCAGGGGGCGGATACGCAGTATTTT. As protein: CSVEGGRQGADTQYF.

There are a few counts of this clonotype. The rearrangement uses TRBV27 and TRBJ1-6; unclear D gene. CDR3 length: 15 residues. The germline V and J ends were trimmed by 5 bases and 3 bases, with 11 bases remaining between them. CDR1 MNHEY and CDR2 SMNVEV come from the germline V gene (reference sequence). The CDR3 sequence: CASSPNDRYNSPLHF. The CDR3 DNA reads as TGTGCCAGCAGTCCTAACGACCGCTATAATTCACCCCTCCACTTT.

J is TRBJ2-7 and V is TRBV5-1; D unclear. Germline V CDR1 and CDR2: SGHRS, YFSETQ. The CDR3 sequence is 14 residues long. Trimming took 1 base from V and 7 from J, leaving 15 bases between them. The DNA for the CDR3 is TGCGCCAGCAGCTTGAGACGAACCGGGCTGGAGCAGTACTTC. Residues: CASSLRRTGLEQYF.

V gene TRBV7-9 combines with J gene TRBJ2-5, with 8 bases lining up with TRBD1. V lost 1 base, J lost 2 bases, and 9 bases stayed unmatched. Per germline, CDR1 SEHNR and CDR2 FQNEAQ (reference sequence). The CDR3 is 17 residues long. The CDR3 DNA reads TGTGCCAGCAGCTTAGTGGGGCAGGGGGCTGCGCAAGAGACCCAGTACTTC. Amino acid sequence: CASSLVGQGAAQETQYF.

This clonotype was detected a few times. The CDR3 nucleotides are TGCGCCAGCAGCCCTGGCTCAATGGGACTAGAGAAGACCCAGTACTTC. This sequence encodes CASSPGSMGLEKTQYF. V gene TRBV4-3 combines with J gene TRBJ2-5, with TRBD2 matching over 8 bases. The V gene's germline CDR1 is LGHNA and CDR2 YSLEER. V dropped 4 bases and J dropped 6; count of bases not matched to a gene: 13. CDR3 length equals 16 residues.

The gene calls are TRBV12-3 or TRBV12-4 and TRBJ2-5; TRBD1 is a possible D gene (6 bases). This CDR3 comprises 18 residues. Deletions cut 1 base from V and 1 base from J, with 19 bases between. CDR3 nucleotides: TGTGCCAGCAGTTTAGGATCCAACGACAGGTTTTTCCAAGAGACCCAGTACTTC. Its translation is CASSLGSNDRFFQETQYF.

This clonotype came up a few times. In nucleotides, the CDR3 is TGTGCCAGCAGCCCGCAGCCTAACGAGCAGTACTTC. The encoded protein is CASSPQPNEQYF. The chain links TRBV7-9 to TRBJ2-7; D is uncertain. Deletions cut 5 bases from V and 5 bases from J, with 10 bases between. The CDR3 covers 12 residues. Germline values: CDR1 SEHNR, CDR2 FQNEAQ (reference sequence).

This clonotype was detected a few times. J is TRBJ2-5 and V is TRBV7-2, with 7 bases matching TRBD1. V shed 6 bases and J 1 base; nucleotides not matched to a gene: 20. Per germline, CDR1 SGHTA and CDR2 FQGNSA. This CDR3 spans 19 amino acids. CDR3 protein: CASSPTRYGTVKPQETQYF. CDR3 in DNA: TGTGCCAGCAGTCCGACCCGCTACGGGACAGTTAAACCCCAAGAGACCCAGTACTTC.

In DNA form, the CDR3 reads TGTGCCAGCAGCTCCCCGACAGGAATAAACTATGGCTACACCTTC. Its translation is CASSSPTGINYGYTF. The V and J genes are TRBV7-9 and TRBJ1-2, with D perhaps matching TRBD1 (6 bases). V was cut by 4 bases and J by 2 bases, with 14 bases left in between. This CDR3 has 15 amino acids. From germline, CDR1 is SEHNR and CDR2 FQNEAQ (reference sequence). The whole variable domain, remainder taken from reference TRBV7-9 and TRBJ1-2, is DTGVSQNPRHKITKRGQNVTFRCDPISEHNRLYWYRQTLGQGPEFLTYFQNEAQLEKSRLLSDRFSAERPKGSFSTLEIQRTEQGDSAMYLCASSSPTGINYGYTFGSGTRLTVV.

This clonotype was observed a few times. This sequence joins TRBV4-3 and TRBJ2-5, with D unresolved. The CDR3 contains 14 residues. Trimming took 0 bases from V and 5 from J, leaving 10 bases between them. Germline CDR1 reads LGHNA; CDR2 reads YSLEER. Here the CDR3 reads CASSQDRPQETQYF. The CDR3 region has the DNA TGCGCCAGCAGCCAAGACAGGCCCCAGGAGACCCAGTACTTC.

This clonotype appeared a few times. The chain employs TRBV4-1 and TRBJ1-1; 10 nucleotides line up with TRBD1. With V trimmed by 3 bases and J by 3 bases, 7 bases remained unmatched. Germline CDR1 MGHRA, CDR2 YSYEKL. This CDR3 region has 16 residues. CDR3 bases: TGCGCCAGCAGCCACCCCCGGGACAGGGGCGACACTGAAGCTTTCTTT. Encoded protein: CASSHPRDRGDTEAFF.